This is a list of T cell receptor beta chains from one sample in a study of graft-versus-host responses after intestinal transplantation. No antigen has been assigned to these receptors. Assay: immunoSEQ multiplex PCR; the TCRdb copy retains only in-frame clones and omits some. The sample contains some 92,000 clones, around nine tenths of which appear only once. The source was unstimulated CD4+ T cells sorted from spleen or lymph node cells, collected before intestinal transplant. The receptors were sampled from a human donor who received an intestinal transplant. Each CDR3 is given with its conserved first and last residue. Fields, in order: V gene, J gene, D gene, clone size, CDR3 DNA, CDR3 protein. A D gene is named only where the DNA matches it firmly. A clone size is listed for some rows: how often the clone was seen (once, few, many), or a class if it is expanded.

TRBV2,TRBJ2-3,TRBD2,.,TGTGCCAGCAGAGCGGGGTATACGCAGTATTTT,CASRAGYTQYF
TRBV27,TRBJ2-7,TRBD2,.,TGTGCCAGCAGTTTACGGACTAGCCTAATGTGGTACGAGCAGTACTTC,CASSLRTSLMWYEQYF
TRBV30,TRBJ1-4,.,.,TGTGCCTGGAGTGTAAGAACGGCCTATGAAAAACTGTTTTTT,CAWSVRTAYEKLFF
TRBV7-9,TRBJ2-3,.,.,TGTGCCAGCAGCTTAGCACCACTAGCTGCTAGCACAGATACGCAGTATTTT,CASSLAPLAASTDTQYF
TRBV4-2,TRBJ2-5,.,.,TGTGCCAGCAGCCCTAGTACGTCGGGAGAGACCCAGTACTTC,CASSPSTSGETQYF
TRBV2,TRBJ2-7,TRBD1,.,TGTGCCAGCAATCGACAGGGGGCCTACGAGCAGTACTTC,CASNRQGAYEQYF
TRBV23-1,TRBJ2-5,TRBD1,.,TGCGCCAGCAGTCATCCAGGGACAGGGGCAGAGACCCAGTACTTC,CASSHPGTGAETQYF
TRBV5-1,TRBJ2-3,TRBD2,.,TGCGCCAGCAGCTTGGCCGGGGGAGCGGGAGGGAGCACAGATACGCAGTATTTT,CASSLAGGAGGSTDTQYF
TRBV28,TRBJ2-3,TRBD1,.,TGTGCCAGCAGTTTAGGATTGCAGGGGGCGGTGGATACGCAGTATTTT,CASSLGLQGAVDTQYF
TRBV15,TRBJ1-1,.,.,TGTGCCACCAGCAGACCCCGGGACACGCGGACTGAAGCTTTCTTT,CATSRPRDTRTEAFF
TRBV19,TRBJ1-3,.,.,TGTGCCAGTAGTATTCGGGGGCCCTCCTCTGGAAACACCATATATTTT,CASSIRGPSSGNTIYF
TRBV11-3,TRBJ2-1,TRBD1,.,TGTGCCAGCAGCCGAGCAGGGGGAACCAACAATGAGCAGTTCTTC,CASSRAGGTNNEQFF
TRBV27,TRBJ2-7,TRBD2,once,TGTGCCAGCAGTACACTAGCGGGTCCGTACGAGCAGTACTTC,CASSTLAGPYEQYF
TRBV1,TRBJ1-1,.,.,TGCACCAGCAGCAGGTTAGCCGGGACGCTGAACACTGAAGCTTTCTTT,CTSSRLAGTLNTEAFF
TRBV28,TRBJ1-2,TRBD1,once,TGTGCCAGCAGCCCAGAGCGGACAGGGAGGTGGGGTGGCTACACCTTC,CASSPERTGRWGGYTF
TRBV7-2,TRBJ1-1,.,.,TGTGCCAGCAGCTTTCCAATTGGGCTGGGTCGGAACACTGAAGCTTTCTTT,CASSFPIGLGRNTEAFF
TRBV6-6,TRBJ2-5,.,.,TGTGCCAGCAGTCCTCGACAGAACCAAGAGACCCAGTACTTC,CASSPRQNQETQYF
TRBV5-1,TRBJ2-7,.,.,TGCGCCAGCAGCTTGGGGTCGATCTACGAGCAGTACTTC,CASSLGSIYEQYF
TRBV7-8,TRBJ1-5,TRBD1,.,TGTGCCAGCAGCTTGACAGGGGGTCGTCAGCCCCAGCATTTT,CASSLTGGRQPQHF
TRBV6-5,TRBJ1-3,.,.,TGTGCCAGCGTATTGGTCGTGGCCAATGGAAACACCATATATTTT,CASVLVVANGNTIYF
TRBV2,TRBJ2-3,.,.,TGTGCCAGCAGTGAACCCTATAGTGGAGGTGCCAACACAGATACGCAGTATTTT,CASSEPYSGGANTDTQYF
TRBV5-5,TRBJ2-3,TRBD2,once,TGTGCCAGCAGCTTTTTCCCGGGACTAGCGGGAACAGATACGCAGTATTTT,CASSFFPGLAGTDTQYF
TRBV5-4,TRBJ2-1,TRBD2,.,TGTGCCAGCAGCTTCAGACTAGCGGGAGTGACAAATGAGCAGTTCTTC,CASSFRLAGVTNEQFF
TRBV11-3,TRBJ2-1,TRBD2,.,TGTGCCAGCAGCTTAGGTGGCGGGAGGACGGCTAACAATGAGCAGTTCTTC,CASSLGGGRTANNEQFF
TRBV6-5,TRBJ2-1,TRBD2,.,TGTGCCAGCAGTTACCGTGGCGGGGGTGTTAATGAGCAGTTCTTC,CASSYRGGGVNEQFF
TRBV4-1,TRBJ2-1,TRBD2,.,TGCGCCAGCGGCCGAACTAGCGGGAACGCCCACTTTGAGAATGAGCAGTTCTTC,CASGRTSGNAHFENEQFF
TRBV28,TRBJ2-5,.,.,TGTGCCAGCAGTTTGGAGGGGTGGGGAGAGACCCAGTACTTC,CASSLEGWGETQYF
TRBV2,TRBJ1-5,TRBD1,.,TGTGCCAGCAGTGAACAGGGGGCAGGCAATCAGCCCCAGCATTTT,CASSEQGAGNQPQHF
TRBV27,TRBJ2-3,TRBD2,.,TGTGCCAGCAGTTCCCCTAGCGGGAGAAGAGATACGCAGTATTTT,CASSSPSGRRDTQYF
TRBV2,TRBJ1-2,.,.,TGTGCCAGCAGCAGAGAGAACTATGGCTACACCTTC,CASSRENYGYTF
TRBV27,TRBJ1-6,.,once,TGTGCCAGCAGTTTCTCCTATAATTCACCCCTCCACTTT,CASSFSYNSPLHF
TRBV28,TRBJ2-7,TRBD1,.,TGTGCCAGCAGCTGGGACAGGGGGACCTACGAGCAGTACTTC,CASSWDRGTYEQYF